This TCR beta chain was retrieved from a study of shared clonotypes between healthy human individuals. Study-wide context: The study used three CD4 naive, three CD4 memory, two CD8 naive and one CD8 memory plate per donor.

The V end was cut by 1 base, the J end by 5 bases, with 11 bases between. The CDR3 is 14 amino acids. Germline loops: CDR1 LNHDA, CDR2 SQIVND (reference sequence). Sorted-subset replicate PCR reactions were performed with approximately 180 ng DNA, corresponding to roughly 27,000 T cell genomes. The repertoire was sequenced with immunoSEQ multiplex PCR; TCRdb's copy has only in-frame clones and lacks some. This table holds about 1.5 million clones, about 96% found once. Sequencing used naive CD4+ T cells sorted from blood. Subset of the sample: CD45RA+ positively selected. The receptor was isolated from a man in his thirties or forties in good health. J is TRBJ2-5 and V is TRBV19, with D perhaps TRBD1 or TRBD2 (5 bases each). The DNA for the CDR3 is TGTGCCAGTAGTATAGGTGGGGGTTTGGAGACCCAGTACTTC. It yields the protein CASSIGGGLETQYF.